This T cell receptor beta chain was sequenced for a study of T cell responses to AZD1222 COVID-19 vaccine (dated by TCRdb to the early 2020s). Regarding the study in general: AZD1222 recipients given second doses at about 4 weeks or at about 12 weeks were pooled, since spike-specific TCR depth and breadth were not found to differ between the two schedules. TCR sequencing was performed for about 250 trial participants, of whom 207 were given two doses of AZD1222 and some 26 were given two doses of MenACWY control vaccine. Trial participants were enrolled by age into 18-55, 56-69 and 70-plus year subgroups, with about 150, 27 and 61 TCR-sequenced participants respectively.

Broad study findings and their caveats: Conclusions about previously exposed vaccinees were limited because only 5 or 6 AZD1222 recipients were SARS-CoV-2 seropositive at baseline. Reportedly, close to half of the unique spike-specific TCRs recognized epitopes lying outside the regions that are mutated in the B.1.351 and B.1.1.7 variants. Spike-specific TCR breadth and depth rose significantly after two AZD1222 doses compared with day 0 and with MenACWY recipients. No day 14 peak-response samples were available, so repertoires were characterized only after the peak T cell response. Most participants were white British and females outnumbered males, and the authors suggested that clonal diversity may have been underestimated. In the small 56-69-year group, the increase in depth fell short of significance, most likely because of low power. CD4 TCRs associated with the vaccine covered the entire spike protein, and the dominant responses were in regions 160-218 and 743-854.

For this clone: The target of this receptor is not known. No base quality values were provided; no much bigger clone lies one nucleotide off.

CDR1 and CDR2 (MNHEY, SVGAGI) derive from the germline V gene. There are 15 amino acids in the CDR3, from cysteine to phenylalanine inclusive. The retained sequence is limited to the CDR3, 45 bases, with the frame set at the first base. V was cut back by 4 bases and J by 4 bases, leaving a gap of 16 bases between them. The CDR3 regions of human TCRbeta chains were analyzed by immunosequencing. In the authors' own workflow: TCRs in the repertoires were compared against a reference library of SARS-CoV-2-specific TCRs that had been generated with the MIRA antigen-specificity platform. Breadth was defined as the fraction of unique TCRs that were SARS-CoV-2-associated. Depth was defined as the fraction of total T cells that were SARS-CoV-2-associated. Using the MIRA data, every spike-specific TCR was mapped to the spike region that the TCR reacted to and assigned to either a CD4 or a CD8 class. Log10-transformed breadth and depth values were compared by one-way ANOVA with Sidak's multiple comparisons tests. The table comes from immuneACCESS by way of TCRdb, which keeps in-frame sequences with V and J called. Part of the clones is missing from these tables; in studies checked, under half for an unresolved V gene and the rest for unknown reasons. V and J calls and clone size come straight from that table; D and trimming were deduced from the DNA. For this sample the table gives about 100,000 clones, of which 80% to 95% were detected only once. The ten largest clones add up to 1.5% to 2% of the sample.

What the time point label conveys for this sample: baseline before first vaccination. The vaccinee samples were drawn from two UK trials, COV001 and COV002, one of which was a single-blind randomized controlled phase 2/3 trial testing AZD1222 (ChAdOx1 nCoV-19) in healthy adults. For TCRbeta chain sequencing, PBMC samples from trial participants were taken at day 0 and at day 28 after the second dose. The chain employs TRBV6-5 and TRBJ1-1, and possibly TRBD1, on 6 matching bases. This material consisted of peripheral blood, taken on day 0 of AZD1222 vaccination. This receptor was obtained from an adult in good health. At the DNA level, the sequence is TGTGCCAGCAGTTGGCAGGGGAGCCTTCGCACTGAAGCTTTCTTT. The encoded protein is CASSWQGSLRTEAFF.